This T cell receptor (beta chain) was identified in a study of siplizumab effects on memory and regulatory T cells. General study points: Mappable alloreactive CD4+ clones averaged approximately 62% Treg-derived with siplizumab versus around 27% in controls.

Each sample had around 9.1 x 10^4 TCR templates assayed. Sequencing was performed with immunoSEQ multiplex PCR; in TCRdb, only in-frame clones are kept and a portion is missing. The sample contains around 83,000 clones, about 87% of which appear only once. This CDR3 contains 18 residues. Germline CDR1 is MGHRA and CDR2 is YSYEKL. Deletions cut 3 bases from V and 4 bases from J, with 21 bases between. This clone was observed a handful of times. Antigen unknown. The chain uses TRBV4-1 and TRBJ2-2; tentatively, D is TRBD1 or TRBD2 (5 bases each). The source of this sequence is a human donor in good health. The sample consisted of CD4+ T cells sorted from blood. The CDR3 nucleotides read TGCGCCAGCAGCCATCCCAAGAAGCCCGGGGCAGGCACCGGGGAGCTGTTTTTT. Its translation: CASSHPKKPGAGTGELFF.